A single sample is the source of the 24 T cell receptor beta chains below, sequenced in a study of blood T cell repertoires in COVID-19 (dated by TCRdb to about 2020). Library creation used the immunoSEQ multiplex PCR assay. Sourced from immuneACCESS, this table was stored by TCRdb with only in-frame sequences that have V and J called. A share of the clones is absent; for the studies checked, an unresolved V gene accounts for under half, and the remainder has no known explanation. The sample table records approximately 100,000 clones; 80% to 95% of these occur just once. The ten largest clones add up to less than 7.5% of the sample. Sequenced sample: peripheral blood. Receptors originate from a man in his fifties with active COVID-19.

J is TRBJ2-5 and V is TRBV11-2; D perhaps matches TRBD1 (5 bases). The germline gives CDR1 SGHAT, CDR2 FQNNGV. The CDR3 contains 15 residues. V was clipped by 4 bases and J by 2 bases, with 14 bases between them. The CDR3 bases are TGTGCCAGCAGCTCCATGGGGCAGAAGCAAGAGACCCAGTACTTC. Translated: CASSSMGQKQETQYF.

A single count supports this clone. This chain uses TRBV20-1 with TRBJ2-3, with D hard to call. Looked up from germline, CDR1 is DFQATT and CDR2 is SNEGSKA (reference sequence). Trimming left V 2 bases short and J 6 bases short, with 6 bases between. The CDR3 totals 11 residues. The DNA for the CDR3 is TGCAGTGCTAGACCTGTTGATACGCAGTATTTT. This codes for CSARPVDTQYF.

The chain is built from TRBV5-4 and TRBJ2-7; maybe TRBD1 (5 bases). From germline, CDR1 is SGHNT and CDR2 YYREEE (reference sequence). The CDR3 has 13 amino acids. V was cut by 0 bases and J by 3 bases, with 7 bases left in between. The chain's CDR3 is CASSLDRSYEQYF. The CDR3 DNA reads TGTGCCAGCAGCTTGGACAGGAGCTACGAGCAGTACTTC. Full variable domain (outside the CDR3, taken from reference TRBV5-4 and TRBJ2-7): ETGVTQSPTHLIKTRGQQVTLRCSSQSGHNTVSWYQQALGQGPQFIFQYYREEENGRGNFPPRFSGLQFPNYSSELNVNALELDDSALYLCASSLDRSYEQYFGPGTRLTVT.

The sample holds one count of this clone. The chain uses TRBV11-3 and TRBJ2-2; D might be TRBD2 (6 bases). Germline CDR1 SGHNT, CDR2 YENEEA. The CDR3 extends over 16 amino acids. The V end lost 5 bases, the J end lost 1 base, and 14 bases lay between the germline ends. The CDR3 DNA reads as TGTGCCAGCAGCGTCCGTGGGACTGAGAACACCGGGGAGCTGTTTTTT. Protein: CASSVRGTENTGELFF.

As concerns this clone: This sample includes further DNA sequences coding for the same CDR3. The V gene is TRBV28, the J gene TRBJ1-5, with 7 nucleotides matching TRBD1. Germline CDR1 MDHEN, CDR2 SYDVKM. CDR3 size: 14 residues. The ends lost 5 bases at V and 1 base at J; junction bases unmatched: 2. The DNA of the CDR3 is TGTGCCAGCAGTATACAGGGGAGCAATCAGCCCCAGCATTTT. It encodes CASSIQGSNQPQHF. The whole variable domain, filled in from reference TRBV28 and TRBJ1-5, reads DVKVTQSSRYLVKRTGEKVFLECVQDMDHENMFWYRQDPGLGLRLIYFSYDVKMKEKGDIPEGYSVSREKKERFSLILESASTNQTSMYLCASSIQGSNQPQHFGDGTRLSIL.

The V call is TRBV28, the J call TRBJ2-1; 7 positions match TRBD1. V gave up 7 bases and J gave up 0 bases; unmatched junction bases: 18. This CDR3 has 19 residues. Germline CDR1 MDHEN, CDR2 SYDVKM. The CDR3 DNA is TGTGCCAGCACCCCTACCGGGACAGACCGATCCAGCTCCTACAATGAGCAGTTCTTC. Translation gives CASTPTGTDRSSSYNEQFF.

The gene calls are TRBV28 and TRBJ1-1; D call uncertain. Germline CDR1 reads MDHEN; CDR2 reads SYDVKM. V shed 6 bases and J shed 0 bases, with 8 bases lying between them. This CDR3 is built from 13 residues. This CDR3 reads CASRRTVNTEAFF. In nucleotides, the CDR3 is TGTGCCAGCAGAAGGACTGTGAACACTGAAGCTTTCTTT.

CDR3 protein: CASSTPRDTGELFF. CDR3 bases: TGTGCCAGCAGCACGCCTCGCGACACCGGGGAGCTGTTTTTT. The chain combines TRBV21-1 with TRBJ2-2; TRBD2 is the table's D call and was not checked against the DNA. TRBV21-1 is tagged as a pseudogene. The CDR3 totals 14 residues.

The chain uses TRBV28 and TRBJ1-4, with TRBD1 identical over 10 bases. The CDR3 is 16 residues long. The V segment lost 5 bases and the J segment 7 bases; nucleotides outside the gene matches: 10. CDR1 is MDHEN and CDR2 is SYDVKM in the germline V gene. The CDR3 nucleotides are TGTGCCAGCAGTCAAATGACAGGGGGCAAGAGTGAAAAACTGTTTTTT. Encoded protein: CASSQMTGGKSEKLFF.

The CDR3 sequence: CASSYSEGNEQFF. The CDR3, as DNA: TGTGCCAGCAGTTACTCAGAGGGCAATGAGCAGTTCTTC. This chain joins TRBV12-3 or TRBV12-4 and TRBJ2-1; maybe TRBD2 (5 bases). The V and J ends lost 4 bases and 6 bases respectively, with 10 bases between them. There are 13 residues in the CDR3.

V gene TRBV3-1 (or the pseudogene TRBV3-2) combines with J gene TRBJ2-1; perhaps TRBD2 as D (5 bases). Germline loops: CDR1 LGHDT, CDR2 YNNKEL (reference sequence). Trimming removed 4 bases at V and 1 base at J, with 17 bases between. The CDR3 extends over 17 amino acids. CDR3 nucleotides: TGTGCCAGCAGCCCCCTCCCGGACTGGGAATCCTACAATGAGCAGTTCTTC. It specifies CASSPLPDWESYNEQFF.

The rearrangement joins TRBV5-1 to TRBJ2-1; TRBD2 aligns across 7 bases. The CDR3 sequence is 14 residues long. Germline V gene data show CDR1 as SGHRS and CDR2 as YFSETQ. V was clipped by 2 bases and J by 3 bases; unmatched bases: 2. The CDR3 loop is CASSLSGGYNEQFF. The CDR3 region has the DNA TGCGCCAGCAGCTTATCGGGAGGCTACAATGAGCAGTTCTTC.

The rearrangement joins TRBV3-1 (or the pseudogene TRBV3-2) to TRBJ2-1; D is ambiguous. This CDR3 region has 12 residues. Germline V gene data show CDR1 as LGHDT and CDR2 as YNNKEL (reference sequence). V was shortened by 2 bases and J by 15 bases, with 14 bases between the two germline ends. CDR3 coding DNA: TGTGCCAGCAGCCAATCCAGCGTGAACCGGTTCTTC. As protein: CASSQSSVNRFF.

The chain recombines TRBV28 with TRBJ2-1, with TRBD2 identical over 11 bases. This CDR3 has 14 residues. CDR1 MDHEN and CDR2 SYDVKM come from the germline V gene. V lost 8 bases and J lost 7; bases outside the gene matches: 7. Written as DNA, the CDR3 is TGTGCCAGCGAACCAGGGACTAGCGGTAATGAGCAGTTCTTC. Amino acids: CASEPGTSGNEQFF.

This clone appeared a single time. The chain carries TRBV18 and TRBJ2-3; 12 bases fit TRBD2. Germline CDR1 is KGHSH and CDR2 is LQKENI. This CDR3 spans 15 amino acids. V dropped 7 bases and J dropped 4; count of bases not matched to a gene: 6. CDR3 nucleotides: TGTGCCAGCTTGGCTAGCGGGAGGGCCCCAGATACGCAGTATTTT. Translating it yields CASLASGRAPDTQYF.

The rearrangement links TRBV2 to TRBJ1-1; 11 nucleotides match TRBD1. Germline assignment: CDR1 SNHLY and CDR2 FYNNEI. CDR3 size: 13 residues. With 6 bases clipped from V and 9 bases from J, the junction kept 6 bases outside the gene matches. CDR3 sequence reads: CASSGRTGGQAFF. CDR3 sequence (DNA): TGTGCCAGCAGCGGACGGACAGGGGGCCAAGCTTTCTTT.

This chain joins TRBV6-5 and TRBJ2-7; a possible D gene is TRBD1 (6 bases). This CDR3 spans 12 amino acids. V gave up 5 bases and J gave up 5 bases, with 10 bases separating them. Germline CDR1 reads MNHEY; CDR2 reads SVGAGI. This CDR3 reads CASSIRGHEQYF. CDR3 sequence (DNA): TGTGCCAGCAGTATCAGGGGACACGAGCAGTACTTC.

The V and J genes are TRBV5-1 and TRBJ1-1; D is undetermined. Trimming took 2 bases from V and 1 from J, leaving 6 bases between them. The CDR3 consists of 13 residues. CDR1 is SGHRS and CDR2 is YFSETQ in the germline V gene. DNA for the CDR3: TGCGCCAGCAGCTTTGGAGGGAACACTGAAGCTTTCTTT. It codes for CASSFGGNTEAFF. Drawing the rest from reference TRBV5-1 and TRBJ1-1, the complete variable domain is KAGVTQTPRYLIKTRGQQVTLSCSPISGHRSVSWYQQTPGQGLQFLFEYFSETQRNKGNFPGRFSGRQFSNSRSEMNVSTLELGDSALYLCASSFGGNTEAFFGQGTRLTVV.

The chain carries TRBV28 and TRBJ2-1; 11 bases line up with TRBD2. The CDR3 length is 16 residues. V shed 6 bases, J shed 10 bases, and the junction held 14 bases outside the gene matches. From germline, CDR1 is MDHEN and CDR2 SYDVKM. The CDR3 DNA sequence: TGTGCCAGCAGCCCTTTAGCGGGAGGGCCGATCGGCGAGCAGTTCTTC. This gives the protein CASSPLAGGPIGEQFF. Combining the CDR3 with reference TRBV28 and TRBJ2-1 gives the whole variable domain DVKVTQSSRYLVKRTGEKVFLECVQDMDHENMFWYRQDPGLGLRLIYFSYDVKMKEKGDIPEGYSVSREKKERFSLILESASTNQTSMYLCASSPLAGGPIGEQFFGPGTRLTVL.

The chain uses TRBV27 and TRBJ1-2, with 8 bases that match TRBD1. The CDR3 runs 13 residues. J was trimmed by 11 bases and V by 6 bases; bases with no gene match: 11. Germline CDR1 MNHEY, CDR2 SMNVEV (reference sequence). The CDR3 protein is CASSQDREGGYTF. CDR3 bases: TGTGCCAGCAGCCAGGACAGGGAGGGGGGGTACACCTTC.

V gene TRBV5-1 combines with J gene TRBJ2-3; TRBD2 matches 11 bases. CDR1 and CDR2 (germline): SGHRS, YFSETQ. The CDR3 spans 17 residues. The ends lost 0 bases at V and 5 bases at J; junction bases unmatched: 8. The CDR3 DNA reads TGCGCCAGCAGCTTGGAACTAGCGGGGGCTCAGGGAGATACGCAGTATTTT. Protein sequence: CASSLELAGAQGDTQYF.

This rearrangement joins TRBV27 to TRBJ2-6; TRBD1 aligns across 7 bases. The V gene end was trimmed by 5 bases and the J gene end by 0 bases; junction bases not matched to a gene: 7. Germline loops: CDR1 MNHEY, CDR2 SMNVEV (reference sequence). The CDR3 extends over 17 amino acids. This chain's CDR3 is CASSPGQFLSGANVLTF. The DNA of the CDR3 is TGTGCCAGCAGTCCGGGACAGTTCCTCTCTGGGGCCAACGTCCTGACTTTC. The full variable domain, rest sourced from reference TRBV27 and TRBJ2-6, is EAQVTQNPRYLITVTGKKLTVTCSQNMNHEYMSWYRQDPGLGLRQIYYSMNVEVTDKGDVPEGYKVSRKEKRNFPLILESPSPNQTSLYFCASSPGQFLSGANVLTFGAGSRLTVL.

This clone showed up just once. The chain carries TRBV7-9 and TRBJ1-6; D might be TRBD1 (6 bases). CDR1 is SEHNR, CDR2 FQNEAQ, per germline (reference sequence). There are 14 residues in the CDR3. V lost 3 bases to trimming and J lost 9 bases, with 12 bases between them. The CDR3 is CASSLGQAGSPLHF. DNA for the CDR3: TGTGCCAGCAGCTTGGGACAAGCAGGTTCACCCCTCCACTTT.

The chain links TRBV11-3 to TRBJ2-3, with 8 bases fitting TRBD1. V shed 4 bases and J 6 bases; nucleotides not matched to a gene: 3. The CDR3 length is 13 residues. Germline V gene lookup returns CDR1 SGHNT and CDR2 YENEEA. CDR3 bases: TGTGCCAGCAGCTCGGACAGGGATGATACGCAGTATTTT. Protein product: CASSSDRDDTQYF.